The 24 T cell receptor beta chains below were found in one sample sequenced in a study of neurological immune-mediated disorders. TCRdb analysed the 5' RACE reads with MiXCR anew, one entry per CDR3 protein. Among about 59,000 distinct CDR3 sequences listed, under 30% were seen once. Documented time point: technical triplicate 2. The specimen sequenced was PBMCs. The receptors shown here come from a man aged 55-75 years with HTLV-1-associated myelopathy (HAM/TSP).

This clonotype was observed many times. The chain uses TRBV7-2 and TRBJ2-5, with 7 nucleotides matching TRBD2. Unmatched junction bases numbered 10, after V lost 8 bases and J lost 1 base. This CDR3 contains 15 residues. The germline V gene encodes CDR1 SGHTA and CDR2 FQGNSA. CDR3 amino acids: CASSAHRLAQETQYF. The CDR3 nucleotides read TGTGCCAGCTCCGCCCATCGACTAGCCCAAGAGACCCAGTACTTC.

This chain uses TRBV4-2 with TRBJ1-5, with 11 bases identical to TRBD1. V shed 0 bases, J shed 8 bases, and the junction held 6 bases outside the gene matches. This CDR3 is built from 16 residues. Germline assignment: CDR1 LGHNA and CDR2 YNFKEQ. The CDR3 sequence: CASSQERTGGGEPQHF. In DNA form, the CDR3 reads TGTGCCAGCAGCCAAGAAAGGACAGGGGGCGGGGAGCCCCAGCATTTT.

This clonotype was observed at least ten times. The rearrangement uses TRBV20-1 and TRBJ1-2; D is ambiguous. Trimming removed 3 bases from V and 4 bases from J, with 18 bases in between. The CDR3 is 15 amino acids. The germline CDR1 and CDR2 sequences are DFQATT and SNEGSKA (reference sequence). CDR3 nucleotides: TGCAGTGCTAGGGCCCCGGGCCAGAGTACCTATGGCTACACCTTC. This sequence encodes CSARAPGQSTYGYTF.

The sample holds many counts of this clonotype. V gene TRBV6-2 or TRBV6-3 combines with J gene TRBJ2-1, with D tentatively TRBD2 (5 bases). Trimming removed 5 bases from V and 9 bases from J, with 8 bases in between. CDR3 length: 11 residues. CDR1 is MNHEY, CDR2 SVGEGT, per germline. This chain's CDR3 is CASSKRFEQFF. CDR3 DNA sequence: TGTGCCAGCAGTAAGCGGTTTGAGCAGTTCTTC.

This clonotype has at least ten counts. The V and J genes are TRBV20-1 and TRBJ1-5; D is unresolved. In germline, CDR1 is DFQATT, CDR2 SNEGSKA (reference sequence). The V end was cut by 1 base, the J end by 0 bases, with 10 bases between. This CDR3 comprises 15 residues. CDR3 sequence: CSARGPDYSNQPQHF. Here the CDR3 DNA reads TGCAGTGCTAGAGGTCCAGATTATAGCAATCAGCCCCAGCATTTT.

This clonotype was seen ten or more times. The chain's CDR3 is CASSTSGTGGSEQFF. Here the CDR3 DNA reads TGTGCCAGCAGTACGTCCGGGACAGGGGGCAGTGAGCAGTTCTTC. V gene TRBV6-5 combines with J gene TRBJ2-1; 12 positions match TRBD1. This CDR3 spans 15 amino acids. Germline CDR1 MNHEY, CDR2 SVGAGI. V lost 5 bases to trimming and J lost 9 bases; unmatched junction nucleotides: 8.

This clonotype occurred many times. This chain joins TRBV20-1 and TRBJ1-5; D uncertain. This CDR3 is 13 amino acids long. Germline V gene lookup returns CDR1 DFQATT and CDR2 SNEGSKA (reference sequence). Trimming left V 4 bases short and J 0 bases short, with 7 bases between. The CDR3 DNA reads as TGCAGTGCTATCGAGAATAGCAATCAGCCCCAGCATTTT. Translating it yields CSAIENSNQPQHF.

In its sample, this clonotype was seen many times. V is TRBV20-1 and J is TRBJ2-7, with D possibly being TRBD1 or TRBD2 (6 bases each). Germline V gene sequence: CDR1 DFQATT, CDR2 SNEGSKA (reference sequence). The V gene lost 3 bases and the J gene lost 6 bases, with 21 bases spanning the gap. The CDR3 has 15 residues. Here the CDR3 reads CSASVGGSGVSEQYF. The CDR3 DNA follows: TGCAGTGCTAGCGTAGGGGGGAGTGGAGTAAGCGAGCAGTACTTC.

This clonotype was counted many times. This chain links TRBV5-1 with TRBJ1-3; 10 nucleotides match TRBD1. Germline-derived CDR1 and CDR2 are SGHRS and YFSETQ. The CDR3 length is 16 residues. V dropped 4 bases and J dropped 7; count of bases not matched to a gene: 11. The CDR3 loop is CASSKTGTGVGNTIYF. CDR3 DNA sequence: TGCGCCAGCAGCAAGACCGGGACAGGGGTTGGGAACACCATATATTTT.

In this sample, this clonotype turned up many times. The CDR3 sequence is CASSLGTASGNTIYF. DNA for the CDR3: TGTGCCAGCAGCCTTGGGACAGCCTCTGGAAACACCATATATTTT. The rearrangement joins TRBV28 to TRBJ1-3; 7 bases are shared with TRBD1. J lost 0 bases, V lost 6 bases, and 5 bases had no gene match. The CDR3 loop spans 15 amino acids. The germline gives CDR1 MDHEN, CDR2 SYDVKM. The full variable domain, in which reference TRBV28 and TRBJ1-3 provide the parts outside the CDR3, is DVKVTQSSRYLVKRTGEKVFLECVQDMDHENMFWYRQDPGLGLRLIYFSYDVKMKEKGDIPEGYSVSREKKERFSLILESASTNQTSMYLCASSLGTASGNTIYFGEGSWLTVV.

This clonotype was counted between two and nine times. The V and J genes are TRBV28 and TRBJ1-1, with D possibly TRBD1 on 6 matching bases. This CDR3 comprises 17 residues. With 2 bases removed from V and 1 base from J, the gap between germline ends came to 17 bases. Germline CDR1 MDHEN, CDR2 SYDVKM. The CDR3 is CASSLGSGRGGNTEAFF. CDR3 bases: TGTGCCAGCAGTTTAGGGTCGGGTAGGGGGGGGAACACTGAAGCTTTCTTT.

CDR3 coding DNA: TGCGCCAGCAGCTTGGTAGGACAGGGGGACACAGATACGCAGTATTTT. Protein sequence: CASSLVGQGDTDTQYF. The rearrangement joins TRBV5-1 to TRBJ2-3; 10 nucleotides agree with TRBD1. Losses at the gene ends were 0 bases for V and 2 bases for J; bases not matched to a gene: 3. CDR3 length: 16 residues. Germline values: CDR1 SGHRS, CDR2 YFSETQ. The complete variable domain, with remaining parts taken from reference TRBV5-1 and TRBJ2-3, reads KAGVTQTPRYLIKTRGQQVTLSCSPISGHRSVSWYQQTPGQGLQFLFEYFSETQRNKGNFPGRFSGRQFSNSRSEMNVSTLELGDSALYLCASSLVGQGDTDTQYFGPGTRLTVL.

Many counts were recorded for this clonotype. The chain carries TRBV11-1 and TRBJ2-1; a possible D gene is TRBD1 (5 bases). The CDR3 spans 15 residues. The germline gives CDR1 SGHAT, CDR2 FQDESV (reference sequence). V lost 1 base, J lost 2 bases, and 9 bases lay in between. In DNA, the CDR3 is TGTGCCAGCAGCTTAGGCCAGGGCCCCTACAATGAGCAGTTCTTC. Translation gives CASSLGQGPYNEQFF.

This clonotype was recorded at least ten times. This chain links TRBV4-2 with TRBJ2-1, with no clear D. The CDR3 covers 12 residues. CDR1 LGHNA and CDR2 YNFKEQ come from the germline V gene. V was cut by 2 bases and J by 6 bases, with 5 bases left in between. The CDR3 here is CASSQSTNEQFF. Here the CDR3 DNA reads TGTGCCAGCAGCCAATCAACCAATGAGCAGTTCTTC.

The chain is built from TRBV5-1 and TRBJ2-5; 7 nucleotides match TRBD2. The CDR3 is 15 amino acids. V lost 4 bases, J lost 2 bases, and 8 bases stayed unmatched. The V gene's germline CDR1 is SGHRS and CDR2 YFSETQ. Here the CDR3 reads CASSRRGTTQETQYF. CDR3 coding DNA: TGCGCCAGCAGCCGCCGCGGGACTACTCAAGAGACCCAGTACTTC.

This clonotype showed up many times. V is TRBV6-5 and J is TRBJ2-7; no clear D. The CDR3 consists of 15 residues. The ends were cut back, 6 bases at V and 1 base at J, with 16 bases in the middle. Germline values: CDR1 MNHEY, CDR2 SVGAGI. CDR3 residues: CASSPSYVASYEQYF. The CDR3 nucleotides are TGTGCCAGCAGCCCCTCATATGTGGCGTCCTACGAGCAGTACTTC.

This rearrangement joins TRBV20-1 to TRBJ2-3; no reliable D call. Trimming shortened V by 3 bases and J by 2 bases, and 21 bases separated the two germline ends. Germline CDR1 and CDR2: DFQATT and SNEGSKA (reference sequence). The CDR3 is 17 residues long. This chain's CDR3 is CSARGGSPSTTTDTQYF. For the CDR3, the DNA is TGCAGTGCTAGGGGCGGCAGTCCCTCAACCACCACAGATACGCAGTATTTT.

The genes are TRBV28 and TRBJ2-7; 9 bases align to TRBD1. Germline assignment: CDR1 MDHEN and CDR2 SYDVKM. V gave up 6 bases and J gave up 2 bases; unmatched junction bases: 8. The CDR3 runs 15 residues. The CDR3 loop is CASRPTGTGTYEQYF. In DNA form, the CDR3 reads TGTGCCAGCAGACCGACCGGGACAGGGACCTACGAGCAGTACTTC.

This clonotype has ten or more counts. V is TRBV9 and J is TRBJ2-1; TRBD2 is a possible D gene (5 bases). Trimming took 4 bases from V and 7 from J, leaving 21 bases between them. The CDR3 sequence is 16 residues long. Germline loops: CDR1 SGDLS, CDR2 YYNGEE. CDR3 nucleotide sequence: TGTGCCAGCAGCCTCCGCCCCATCGAATCGGGGAATGAGCAGTTCTTC. As protein: CASSLRPIESGNEQFF.

This clonotype was picked up many times. The gene calls are TRBV11-3 and TRBJ2-5, with 12 bases aligning to TRBD2. The length of the CDR3 is 16 residues. Germline V gene data show CDR1 as SGHNT and CDR2 as YENEEA. The ends lost 5 bases at V and 2 bases at J; junction bases unmatched: 6. This chain's CDR3 is CASSPGLAGLQETQYF. The CDR3 DNA sequence: TGTGCCAGCAGCCCAGGACTAGCGGGATTGCAAGAGACCCAGTACTTC.

This clonotype has ten or more counts. V usage is TRBV20-1 and J usage is TRBJ1-4; 9 nucleotides line up with TRBD1. The trim removed 4 bases at V and 5 bases at J, leaving 2 bases unmatched. This CDR3 spans 13 amino acids. CDR1 and CDR2 from the germline V gene are DFQATT and SNEGSKA (reference sequence). The DNA of the CDR3 is TGCAGTGCTACGGGGACAGGGAATGAAAAACTGTTTTTT. Protein sequence: CSATGTGNEKLFF.

The table lists this clonotype with many counts. The rearrangement links TRBV10-2 to TRBJ2-1; 13 nucleotides line up with TRBD2. CDR1 and CDR2 from the germline V gene are WSHSY and SAAADI. CDR3 length equals 15 residues. J was trimmed by 6 bases and V by 5 bases; bases with no gene match: 4. The CDR3 sequence is CASSTSGRGANEQFF. The CDR3 nucleotides read TGCGCCAGCAGTACTAGCGGGAGGGGGGCCAATGAGCAGTTCTTC.

This clonotype was picked up many times. The V and J genes are TRBV6-5 and TRBJ2-1, with TRBD2 matching over 7 bases. Germline values: CDR1 MNHEY, CDR2 SVGAGI. V was clipped by 1 base and J by 8 bases; unmatched bases: 5. The CDR3 extends over 14 amino acids. The CDR3 region has the DNA TGTGCCAGCAGTTACTGGGGGGAGGGCCATGAGCAGTTCTTC. Translation gives CASSYWGEGHEQFF.

This clonotype was seen ten or more times. The chain links TRBV20-1 to TRBJ1-2; TRBD1 aligns across 7 bases. Germline values: CDR1 DFQATT, CDR2 SNEGSKA (reference sequence). The CDR3 consists of 14 residues. V dropped 3 bases and J dropped 7; count of bases not matched to a gene: 11. The CDR3 here is CSASLGTEKVGYTF. In nucleotides, the CDR3 is TGCAGTGCTAGTTTGGGGACAGAGAAGGTTGGCTACACCTTC.